The present T cell receptor (beta chain) was sequenced within a study of blood T cell repertoires in COVID-19. Across the whole study: Some COVID-19 samples were acute and others convalescent; all came from the United States, Italy and Spain. Sample material is recorded as cDNA or gDNA derived from T cells, B-cell-depleted T cells, or PBMCs.

As handled by the study authors: For nucleated cells, counts were estimated from reference gene primer amplification. Profiled with immunoSEQ multiplex PCR; TCRdb holds only in-frame clones, not every one. V and J calls plus clone size are reproduced from that table; the DNA served to infer D and trimming. Of more than 300,000 clones in the sample, under 95% were seen once. This clone appeared a few times. Participant reports of clinical history set cohort assignment. This TCR came from a woman in her thirties who had recovered from COVID-19. The sample comprised PBMCs or T cells enriched from blood (not recorded which).

The CDR3 DNA sequence: TGTGCCAGCAGTTTTGCGGGACCAAGTGCCCAGTACTTC. Amino acid sequence: CASSFAGPSAQYF. The J gene is TRBJ2-5, the V gene TRBV27; TRBD2 might be the D (6 bases). CDR1 is MNHEY and CDR2 is SMNVEV in the germline V gene (reference sequence). V was clipped by 3 bases and J by 9 bases, with 14 bases between them. There are 13 residues in the CDR3.